The clone carrying this T cell receptor beta chain was counted ten times or more. Trimming cost V 4 bases and J 6 bases, with 6 bases left between them. The CDR3 extends over 12 amino acids. These data are taken from a study of T-cell reconstitution after alpha-beta-depleted transplantation in children. Unique molecular identifiers featured in how the TCRbeta library was prepared. From the PCR reads, TCRdb called clonotypes with MiXCR, one entry per CDR3 protein. The table shows some 220,000 distinct CDR3 sequences, with roughly a tenth occurring only once. V gene TRBV12-3 or TRBV12-4 combines with J gene TRBJ2-2; D is undetermined. This clonotype was obtained from a human donor who donated a stem cell graft to a child with acute lymphoblastic leukemia. The sequencing here drew on PBMCs from the stem cell graft donor, taken from the stem cell graft. CDR3 in amino acids: CASSSTPGELFF. CDR3 nucleotide sequence: TGTGCCAGCAGTTCTACGCCCGGGGAGCTGTTTTTT.